One TCR beta chain is described in this entry. Its antigen has not been determined. The junction departs from germline at one end; a sequencing error may be responsible. The sample originates from a study of regulatory T cells in long-lasting Graves disease (dated by TCRdb to 2020 to 2023). As for the study more broadly: Antithyroid drugs had been taken for less than 3 months by newly diagnosed Graves' disease patients. This study used TCR sequencing and RNA sequencing of peripheral blood to compare persistent Graves' disease patients against newly diagnosed Graves' disease patients. The study was conducted in China and was registered as a clinical trial. TCR sequencing covered around 13 persistent and 20 or so newly diagnosed Graves' disease patients, around 35 samples in total.

Including cysteine and phenylalanine, the CDR3 has 15 amino acids. Only the CDR3 DNA is retained, 45 bases long and in frame from the first base. CDR1 and CDR2 were assigned from the germline V gene as MNHEY and SVGEGT. The intended sense of this specimen's time point label: newly diagnosed GD, antithyroid drugs for less than 3 months. For both TCR sequencing and RNA sequencing, RNA was extracted from PBMCs using TRIzol. The diagnosis of Graves' disease was made according to American Thyroid Association guidelines. Patients were recruited from an endocrinology department in Xi'an, China. Each patient gave approximately 9.7 milliliters of peripheral blood, collected in an EDTA anticoagulant tube. PBMCs were isolated by Ficoll Paque Plus density gradient separation without further T cell sorting. An Agilent 2100 Bioanalyzer and agarose gel were used to check RNA quality, while a NanoDrop 2000 measured RNA concentration.

The library was produced with multiplex PCR. Sequencing was performed on an Illumina HiSeq 4000. TCR beta libraries were built with iRepertoire HTBI primers and Arm-PCR amplification of CDR3 regions. PCR products were gel purified before sequencing. On the authors' methods: A total of around 66 TRBV and under 15 TRBJ segments were identified across samples and were used for gene usage analysis of CDR3 amino acid clonotypes. Filtered high-quality paired reads were merged into contigs using COPE and FqMerger. Contigs were aligned with BLAST to IMGT TRBV, TRBD and TRBJ reference genes, and CDR3 was defined per IMGT. Any clonotype with a frequency above 0.1% was classified as a highly expanded clone. Repertoire diversity was measured by Shannon entropy, and V-J evenness by the Gini coefficient. A clonotype found in more than one individual was treated as public. TCRdb handled the public reads itself, with Q25 trimming in fastp and clone calling in MiXCR, and kept productive beta chains. For every CDR3 protein sequence, its rows merge into one entry that carries the most common genes and DNA. Clone size and V and J calls follow TCRdb, not the original study. For this sample the table gives around 320,000 distinct CDR3 sequences, of which roughly 17% were detected only once. Roughly 30% of the sample lies in the top ten.

General conclusions and limits of the study: Persistent disease showed preferential use of TRBV28, TRBJ1-2 and TRBJ2-5, whereas newly diagnosed disease favored TRBV20-1 and TRBJ2-1. As a limitation, the authors acknowledged that the small sample size may reduce accuracy. Only the TCR beta chain was sequenced and analyzed. The study examined only peripheral blood because the primary lesion, thyroid tissue, could not be accessed. Compared with newly diagnosed patients, patients with persistent Graves' disease had lower TCR Shannon entropy and fewer highly expanded clones, which suggests clonal expansion. Persistent patients shared more public clonotypes among themselves (around 3,000) than newly diagnosed patients did (roughly 920).

These data were also reused for a study on T cells in Graves' hyperthyroidism and ophthalmopathy. The second publication reports: Graves' hyperthyroidism was defined as stable when no progression to ophthalmopathy occurred over 18 months of follow-up. The hyperthyroidism patients were between 18 and 65 years old and newly diagnosed, with a disease duration of less than 2 months. Exclusion was applied to patients with uncontrolled infections, other autoimmune diseases, pregnancy or lactation. Diagnoses relied on clinical symptoms, serum thyroxine and TRAb, thyroid ultrasound and orbital computed tomography. A first-round RT-PCR of the TCR CDR3 used the HTBI primer set with the Qiagen OneStep RT-PCR kit. Blood samples also contained most of the expanded thyroid clonotypes (frequency above 0.001), which suggests that blood repertoires may reflect thyroid immune responses. A model built on a 13 V-J signature distinguished ophthalmopathy from stable hyperthyroidism, reaching roughly 88% sensitivity and under 84% specificity in cross-validation and 80%/75% in testing. In validation, progression to ophthalmopathy was predicted by the model with about 70% sensitivity and roughly 72% specificity, a median of about 6.4 months before onset. To identify distinguishing TCR V-J signatures, a discovery cohort of about a hundred patients was used, comprising fewer than 45 with Graves' ophthalmopathy and 57 with stable Graves' hyperthyroidism. Whether ophthalmopathy could be predicted prospectively was tested in an independent validation cohort made up of under 20 hyperthyroidism patients plus 17 patients who later progressed to ophthalmopathy. The 90 or so discovery patients were randomly split 7:3 into training and test sets. In addition, the study compared T-cell repertoires in thyroid tissue and in blood from several Graves' hyperthyroidism patients. After blood sampling, hyperthyroidism patients were treated with methimazole at a starting dose of 30 mg daily, and ophthalmopathy patients were treated with high-dose intravenous methylprednisolone. Libraries were constructed in a second round of multiplex PCR, after which size selection and purification were performed. Paired-end sequencing of the libraries was performed with 100 bp reads on an Illumina HiSeq2000. SOAPnuke was used to process the raw data, with reads discarded if the reads contained adapters or uncalled bases, had a mean Phred below 15, or lacked an exact constant-primer or identifier match. COPE v1.2.5 was used to merge high-quality paired reads, and clonotypes were defined as unique nucleotide sequences. MiTCR v1.1 was used to align the clonotypes against IMGT TRBV, TRBD and TRBJ reference segments. The analysis included only V-J combinations with a frequency above 0.0001, which together covered roughly 99% of the repertoires. A TCS score was defined as the ratio between F50 (clonal expansion) and ExV (chaos), using BLOSUM62-based TCRdist between CDR3 peptides within each V-J. Welch's t-statistics and random forest reduced 514 V-J features to about 13, which were used in a naive Bayes classifier (R e1071). No statistical method was used to fix the sample size in advance, and group allocation was not hidden from the investigators. The paper reports TCR Vbeta CDR3 sequencing of more than 120 peripheral blood samples: approximately 43 ophthalmopathy, under 80 hyperthyroidism and 17 progressor patients.

The receptor comes from a man aged 40-49 years with Graves disease. Donor details come from another sample of the same person, matched by shared clones. The sample consisted of peripheral blood mononuclear cells (PBMCs), taken at new diagnosis, from a patient treated with antithyroid drugs. This chain is built from TRBV6-2 or TRBV6-3 and TRBJ2-2; the best D guess is TRBD1, with 6 bases matching. At the DNA level, the sequence is TGTGCCAGCAGTGACTCGACAGGGAACACCGGGGAGCTGTTTTTT. This gives the protein CASSDSTGNTGELFF.